A single sample gave rise to the 9 T cell receptor beta chains below, sequenced in a study of cytomegalovirus exposure and HLA in healthy donors. Amplification used 60 Vbeta primers and 13 Jbeta primers. TCRdb's table, derived via immunoSEQ multiplex PCR, lists solely in-frame clones and lacks some. The sample lists approximately 110,000 clones, more than 75% occurring once. Sequenced sample: PBMCs. These receptors were taken from a woman aged 55-69 years in good health and CMV-seropositive.

In this sample, this clone turned up once. The rearrangement uses TRBV29-1 and TRBJ1-1; tentatively, D is TRBD1 (6 bases). The CDR3 has 13 amino acids. Looked up from germline, CDR1 is SQVTM and CDR2 is ANQGSEA. The V gene lost 1 base and the J gene lost 1 base, with 7 bases spanning the gap. The CDR3 loop is CSVEGTANTEAFF. CDR3 nucleotides: TGCAGCGTTGAAGGGACAGCGAACACTGAAGCTTTCTTT.

The CDR3 is CASSSEGAGNTIYF. CDR3 nucleotide sequence: TGTGCCAGCAGCTCGGAAGGGGCTGGAAACACCATATATTTT. The chain couples TRBV7-9 to TRBJ1-3; D is possibly TRBD1 (5 bases). V lost 4 bases and J lost 2, with 9 bases in between. The length of the CDR3 is 14 residues. Germline CDR1 and CDR2: SEHNR and FQNEAQ (reference sequence).

The chain has TRBV6-5 and TRBJ2-3; 8 bases fit TRBD1. CDR1 and CDR2 from the germline V gene are MNHEY and SVGAGI. The junction had 5 bases not matched to a gene; V was cut back by 6 bases and J by 0 bases. This CDR3 is 15 amino acids long. The CDR3 sequence: CASRSWDRSTDTQYF. The DNA of the CDR3 is TGTGCCAGCAGGTCGTGGGACAGGAGCACAGATACGCAGTATTTT.

The CDR3 spells CASSLEDRGRAGELFF. The CDR3, as DNA: TGTGCCAGCAGCTTAGAGGACAGGGGGCGGGCCGGGGAGCTGTTTTTT. The chain uses TRBV7-6 and TRBJ2-2; 11 nucleotides align to TRBD1. This CDR3 has 16 residues. The V segment lost 1 base and the J segment 6 bases; nucleotides outside the gene matches: 4. The germline CDR1 and CDR2 sequences are SGHVS and FNYEAQ.

V gene TRBV7-8 combines with J gene TRBJ1-1, with TRBD1 identical over 9 bases. CDR1 and CDR2 (germline): SGHVS, FQNEAQ. The CDR3 totals 18 residues. The ends lost 1 base at V and 1 base at J; junction bases unmatched: 10. The CDR3 spells CASSLGKPGQGSNTEAFF. CDR3 in DNA: TGTGCCAGCAGCTTAGGCAAACCGGGACAGGGATCGAACACTGAAGCTTTCTTT.

The CDR3 region is CASSPLASGGYGYTF. In DNA, the CDR3 is TGTGCCAGCTCACCACTAGCCAGCGGGGGTTATGGCTACACCTTC. The V gene is TRBV18, the J gene TRBJ1-2, with a weak D call TRBD1 (5 bases). The CDR3 runs to 15 residues. Germline CDR1 and CDR2: KGHSH and LQKENI. Trimming cost V 1 base and J 5 bases, with 14 bases left between them. The complete variable domain, with remaining parts taken from reference TRBV18 and TRBJ1-2, reads NAGVMQNPRHLVRRRGQEARLRCSPMKGHSHVYWYRQLPEEGLKFMVYLQKENIIDESGMPKERFSAEFPKEGPSILRIQQVVRGDSAAYFCASSPLASGGYGYTFGSGTRLTVV.

The chain combines TRBV5-1 with TRBJ1-1; D is perhaps TRBD1 (6 bases). This CDR3 contains 13 residues. V was pared by 7 bases and J by 11 bases, with 21 bases between. From germline, CDR1 is SGHRS and CDR2 YFSETQ. The CDR3 DNA reads as TGCGCCAGCCGACCAAACAGGGCGCCTTACGCTTTCTTT. This translates into CASRPNRAPYAFF.

To note about this clone: Other nucleotide sequences from this sample produce the same CDR3. The chain uses TRBV18 and TRBJ1-1; unclear D gene. Trimming removed 3 bases from V and 0 bases from J, with 8 bases in between. Germline V lookup: CDR1 KGHSH, CDR2 LQKENI. The CDR3 length is 14 residues. Here the CDR3 reads CASSPRQMNTEAFF. The CDR3 coding sequence is TGTGCCAGCTCACCGCGGCAGATGAACACTGAAGCTTTCTTT.

The chain recombines TRBV9 with TRBJ1-5, with D hard to call. Germline values: CDR1 SGDLS, CDR2 YYNGEE. V lost 0 bases and J 0 bases, leaving 10 bases between the germline ends. This CDR3 is 16 amino acids long. The CDR3 DNA is TGTGCCAGCAGCGTAGATGGAGGGTCTAGCAATCAGCCCCAGCATTTT. This translates into CASSVDGGSSNQPQHF.